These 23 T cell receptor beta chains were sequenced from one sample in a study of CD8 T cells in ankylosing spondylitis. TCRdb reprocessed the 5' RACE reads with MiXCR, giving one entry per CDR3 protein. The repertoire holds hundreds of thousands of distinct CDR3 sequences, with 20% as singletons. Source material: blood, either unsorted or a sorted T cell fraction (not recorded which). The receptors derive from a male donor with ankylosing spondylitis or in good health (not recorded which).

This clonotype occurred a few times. The CDR3 protein is CASTSTQGSTEAFF. CDR3 nucleotide sequence: TGTGCCAGCACCTCAACCCAGGGGAGCACTGAAGCTTTCTTT. The chain links TRBV6-1 to TRBJ1-1; TRBD1 might be the D (6 bases). Germline lookup yields CDR1 MNHNS and CDR2 SASEGT. Trimming removed 7 bases from V and 4 bases from J, with 16 bases in between. The CDR3 totals 14 residues.

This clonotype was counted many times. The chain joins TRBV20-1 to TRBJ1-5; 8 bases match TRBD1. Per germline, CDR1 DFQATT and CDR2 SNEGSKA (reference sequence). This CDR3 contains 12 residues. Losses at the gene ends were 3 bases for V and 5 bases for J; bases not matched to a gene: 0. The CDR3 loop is CSARTGDQPQHF. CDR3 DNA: TGCAGTGCTAGGACAGGGGATCAGCCCCAGCATTTT.

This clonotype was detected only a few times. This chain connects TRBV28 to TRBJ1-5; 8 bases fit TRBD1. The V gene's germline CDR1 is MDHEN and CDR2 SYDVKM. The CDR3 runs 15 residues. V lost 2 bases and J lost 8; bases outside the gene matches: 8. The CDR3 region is CASSLIQGVGEPQHF. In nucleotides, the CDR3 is TGTGCCAGCAGTTTAATACAGGGGGTCGGGGAGCCCCAGCATTTT.

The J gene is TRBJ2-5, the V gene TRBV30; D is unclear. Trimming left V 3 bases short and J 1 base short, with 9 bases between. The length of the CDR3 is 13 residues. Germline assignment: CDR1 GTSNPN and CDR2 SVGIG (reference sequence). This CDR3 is CAWRLRIQETQYF. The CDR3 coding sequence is TGTGCCTGGAGGTTACGGATCCAAGAGACCCAGTACTTC.

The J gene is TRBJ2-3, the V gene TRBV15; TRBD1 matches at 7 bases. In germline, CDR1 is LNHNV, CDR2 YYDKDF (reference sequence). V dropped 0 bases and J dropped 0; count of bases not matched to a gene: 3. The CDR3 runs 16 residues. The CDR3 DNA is TGTGCCACCAGCAGAGATCTGACAGGGAGCACAGATACGCAGTATTTT. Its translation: CATSRDLTGSTDTQYF. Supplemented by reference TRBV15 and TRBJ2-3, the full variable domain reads DAMVIQNPRYQVTQFGKPVTLSCSQTLNHNVMYWYQQKSSQAPKLLFHYYDKDFNNEADTPDNFQSRRPNTSFCFLDIRSPGLGDTAMYLCATSRDLTGSTDTQYFGPGTRLTVL.

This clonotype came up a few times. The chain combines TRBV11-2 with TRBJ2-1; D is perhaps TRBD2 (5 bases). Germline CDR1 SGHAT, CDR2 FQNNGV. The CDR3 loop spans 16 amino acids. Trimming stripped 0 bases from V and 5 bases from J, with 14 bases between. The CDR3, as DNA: TGTGCCAGCAGCTTAGATCGTTTATTACTAGACAATGAGCAGTTCTTC. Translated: CASSLDRLLLDNEQFF. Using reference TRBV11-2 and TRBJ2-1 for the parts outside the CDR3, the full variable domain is EAGVAQSPRYKIIEKRQSVAFWCNPISGHATLYWYQQILGQGPKLLIQFQNNGVVDDSQLPKDRFSAERLKGVDSTLKIQPAKLEDSAVYLCASSLDRLLLDNEQFFGPGTRLTVL.

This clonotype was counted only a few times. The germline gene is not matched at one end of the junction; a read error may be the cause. CDR3 DNA sequence: TGTGCCAGCAGCCAAGAAGGGACCGTGGAGCTGTTTTTT. Translation: CASSQEGTVELFF. The chain employs TRBV3-1 and TRBJ2-2, with D possibly called TRBD1 or TRBD2 (5 bases each). CDR1 is LGHDT and CDR2 is YNNKEL in the germline V gene (reference sequence). This CDR3 region has 13 residues.

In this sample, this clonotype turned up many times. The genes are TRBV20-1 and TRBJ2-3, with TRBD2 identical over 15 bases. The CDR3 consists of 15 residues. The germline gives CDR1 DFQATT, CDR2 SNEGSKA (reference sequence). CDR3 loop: CTGTSGGLSTDTQYF. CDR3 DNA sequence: TGCACCGGGACTAGCGGGGGGCTGAGCACAGATACGCAGTATTTT.

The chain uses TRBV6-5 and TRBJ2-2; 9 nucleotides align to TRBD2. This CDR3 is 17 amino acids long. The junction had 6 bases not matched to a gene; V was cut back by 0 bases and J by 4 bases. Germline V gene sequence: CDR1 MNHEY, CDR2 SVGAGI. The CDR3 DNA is TGTGCCAGCAGTTACTCTGGGACTAGCACCTTCACCGGGGAGCTGTTTTTT. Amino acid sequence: CASSYSGTSTFTGELFF.

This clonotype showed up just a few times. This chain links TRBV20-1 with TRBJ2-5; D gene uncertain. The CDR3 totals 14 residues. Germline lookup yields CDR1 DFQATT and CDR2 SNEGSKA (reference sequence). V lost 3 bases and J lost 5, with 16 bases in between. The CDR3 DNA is TGCAGTGCTAGGGCAAAGGTTGGGATGGAGACCCAGTACTTC. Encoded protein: CSARAKVGMETQYF.

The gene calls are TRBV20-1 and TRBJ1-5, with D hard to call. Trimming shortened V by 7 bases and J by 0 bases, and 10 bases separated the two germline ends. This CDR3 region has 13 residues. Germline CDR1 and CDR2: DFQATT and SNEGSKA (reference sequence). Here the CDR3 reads CSGMAGSNQPQHF. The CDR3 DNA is TGCAGTGGGATGGCTGGTAGCAATCAGCCCCAGCATTTT.

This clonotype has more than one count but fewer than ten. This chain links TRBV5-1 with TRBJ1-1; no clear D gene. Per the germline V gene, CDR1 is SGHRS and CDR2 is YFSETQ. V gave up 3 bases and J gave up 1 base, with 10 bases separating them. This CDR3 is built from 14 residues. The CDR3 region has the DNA TGCGCCAGCAGCTCCTCCGGACCGAACACTGAAGCTTTCTTT. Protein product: CASSSSGPNTEAFF.

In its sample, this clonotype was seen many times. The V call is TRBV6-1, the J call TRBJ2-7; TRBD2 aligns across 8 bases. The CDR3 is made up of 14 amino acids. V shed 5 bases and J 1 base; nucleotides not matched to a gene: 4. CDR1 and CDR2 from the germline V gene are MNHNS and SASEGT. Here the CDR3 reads CASSLTSGSYEQYV. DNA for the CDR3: TGTGCCAGCAGTCTCACTAGCGGATCCTACGAGCAGTACGTC.

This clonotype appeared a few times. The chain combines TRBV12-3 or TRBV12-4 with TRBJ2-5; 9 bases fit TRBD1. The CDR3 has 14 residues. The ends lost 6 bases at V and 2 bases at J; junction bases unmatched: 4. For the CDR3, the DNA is TGTGCCAGCAGCTGGACAGGGGAGCAAGAGACCCAGTACTTC. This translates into CASSWTGEQETQYF.

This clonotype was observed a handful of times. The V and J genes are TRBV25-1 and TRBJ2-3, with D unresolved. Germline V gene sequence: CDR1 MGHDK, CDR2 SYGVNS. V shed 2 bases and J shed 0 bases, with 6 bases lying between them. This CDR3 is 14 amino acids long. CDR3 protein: CASSETQSTDTQYF. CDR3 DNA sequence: TGTGCCAGCAGTGAAACGCAGAGCACAGATACGCAGTATTTT.

CDR3 loop: CSARPSGFVSYEQYV. In DNA, the CDR3 is TGCAGTGCTAGACCTAGCGGGTTCGTCTCCTACGAGCAGTACGTC. The chain employs TRBV20-1 and TRBJ2-7; 8 bases map to TRBD2. Germline lookup yields CDR1 DFQATT and CDR2 SNEGSKA (reference sequence). J was trimmed by 0 bases and V by 2 bases; bases with no gene match: 6. This CDR3 contains 15 residues.

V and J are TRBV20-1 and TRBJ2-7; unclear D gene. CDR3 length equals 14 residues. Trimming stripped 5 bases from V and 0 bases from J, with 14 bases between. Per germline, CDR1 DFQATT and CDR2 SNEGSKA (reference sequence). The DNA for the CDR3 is TGCAGTGCTGGGAAGGACGGCAACTCCTACGAGCAGTACGTC. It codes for CSAGKDGNSYEQYV.

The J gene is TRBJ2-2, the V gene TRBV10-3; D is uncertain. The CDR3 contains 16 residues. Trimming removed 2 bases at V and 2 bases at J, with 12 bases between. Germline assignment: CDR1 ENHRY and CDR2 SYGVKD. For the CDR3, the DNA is TGTGCCATCAGTGAGACCAGAGTCTCCAACACCGGGGAGCTGTTTTTT. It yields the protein CAISETRVSNTGELFF.

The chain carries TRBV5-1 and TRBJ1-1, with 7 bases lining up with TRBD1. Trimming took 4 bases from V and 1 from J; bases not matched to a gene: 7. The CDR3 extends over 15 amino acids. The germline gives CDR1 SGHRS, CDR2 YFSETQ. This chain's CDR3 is CASSPRRQGNTEAFF. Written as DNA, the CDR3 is TGCGCCAGCAGCCCGAGACGACAGGGGAACACTGAAGCTTTCTTT.

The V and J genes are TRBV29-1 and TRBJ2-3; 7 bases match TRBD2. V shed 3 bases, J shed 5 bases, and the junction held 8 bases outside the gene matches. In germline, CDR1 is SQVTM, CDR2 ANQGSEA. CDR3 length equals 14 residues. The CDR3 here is CSVEWREFGDTQYF. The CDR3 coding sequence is TGCAGCGTTGAGTGGCGGGAGTTTGGAGATACGCAGTATTTT.

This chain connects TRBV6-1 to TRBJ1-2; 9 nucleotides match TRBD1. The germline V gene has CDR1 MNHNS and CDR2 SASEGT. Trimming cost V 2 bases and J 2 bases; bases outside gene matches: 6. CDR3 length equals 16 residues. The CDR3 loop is CASSESRQGENYGYTF. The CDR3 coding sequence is TGTGCCAGCAGTGAATCCCGACAGGGGGAAAACTATGGCTACACCTTC.

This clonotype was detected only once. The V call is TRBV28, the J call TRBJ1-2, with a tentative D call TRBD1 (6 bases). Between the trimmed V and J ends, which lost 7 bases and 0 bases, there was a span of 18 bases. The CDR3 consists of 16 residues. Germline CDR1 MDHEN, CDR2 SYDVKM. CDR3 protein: CASIQGGQLTNYGYTF. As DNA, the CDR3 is TGTGCCAGCATCCAAGGGGGGCAGCTCACTAACTATGGCTACACCTTC.

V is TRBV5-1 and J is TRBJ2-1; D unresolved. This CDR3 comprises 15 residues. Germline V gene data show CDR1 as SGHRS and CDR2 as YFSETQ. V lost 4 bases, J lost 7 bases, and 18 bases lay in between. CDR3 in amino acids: CASSPAESPRNEQFF. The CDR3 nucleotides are TGCGCCAGCAGCCCCGCGGAGTCCCCAAGGAATGAGCAGTTCTTC.